Listed below are T cell receptor beta chains from one sample, sequenced in a study of T-cell memory formation after mild COVID-19. MiXCR, run by TCRdb on the 5' RACE reads, gives a single entry per CDR3 protein. The sample includes almost 45,000 distinct CDR3 sequences, 6% to 8.5% seen only once; the top ten take approximately 0.74%. The sequencing sample was made of PBMCs or a T cell subset sorted from them (not recorded which). Source of these receptors: an adult who had mild COVID-19 (a few samples of this study predate the infection). Cell type and time point are not known. Both conserved end residues are part of each CDR3. D genes are given only for firm matches. Some rows mark clone size as missing; the rest say once, few, many or name a class of expanded clone.

d_gene	v_gene	abundance	j_gene	CDR3nt	CDR3aa
TRBD1	TRBV3-1	many	TRBJ2-1	TGTGCCAGCAGCCCTGGACAGGGCTCGTACAATGAGCAGTTCTTC	CASSPGQGSYNEQFF
-	TRBV29-1	many	TRBJ2-3	TGCAGCGTTGAAGATTCCGGGGCGAGCACAGATACGCAGTATTTT	CSVEDSGASTDTQYF
-	TRBV7-7	many	TRBJ2-3	TGTGCTAGCAGCTTAGCGGTGGGGGATACGCAGTATTTT	CASSLAVGDTQYF
-	TRBV5-1	many	TRBJ2-3	TGCGCCAGCAGTCAGCGCGATACGCAGTATTTT	CASSQRDTQYF
TRBD1	TRBV29-1	many	TRBJ2-2	TGCAGCGGTGGACAGGGGGTCGCCGGGGAGCTGTTTTTT	CSGGQGVAGELFF
TRBD1	TRBV11-2	many	TRBJ2-6	TGTGCCAGCAGTGGACAGGGTACGTCTGGGGCCAACGTCCTGACTTTC	CASSGQGTSGANVLTF
TRBD2	TRBV3-1	few	TRBJ2-1	TGTGCCAGCAGCTTACTAGCGGGGGGGAATGAGCAGTTCTTC	CASSLLAGGNEQFF
-	TRBV7-3	many	TRBJ2-1	TGTGCCAGCAGCTTACTTCTGGGTTACTCCTACAATGAGCAGTTCTTC	CASSLLLGYSYNEQFF
-	TRBV2	many	TRBJ1-4	TGTGCCAGCAGTGTTGTGGGAACTAATGAAAAACTGTTTTTT	CASSVVGTNEKLFF
-	TRBV7-3	-	TRBJ2-1	TGTGCCAGCAGCTTAGACAATGAGCAGTTCTTC	CASSLDNEQFF
-	TRBV12-3/TRBV12-4	-	TRBJ1-5	TGTGCCAGCTCTACGGGTGTCAATCAGCCCCAGCATTTT	CASSTGVNQPQHF
-	TRBV20-1	many	TRBJ2-1	TGCAGTGCTAGTAAGACGGACTCCTACAATGAGCAGTTCTTC	CSASKTDSYNEQFF
TRBD2	TRBV6-1	-	TRBJ2-7	TGTGCCAGCAGTGAATTTAGCGGGGGTGGATACGAGCAGTACTTC	CASSEFSGGGYEQYF
-	TRBV12-3/TRBV12-4	medium-sized	TRBJ2-1	TGTGCCAGCAGTTTAGTGGAGCGTTCTGAGCAGTTCTTC	CASSLVERSEQFF
TRBD2	TRBV11-2	many	TRBJ2-5	TGTGCCAGCAGCTCAGCCCTAGCGGGAGGGAAAGAGACCCAGTACTTC	CASSSALAGGKETQYF
-	TRBV14	many	TRBJ2-1	TGTGCCAGCAGCCGACACGGAGCGTTCCCGCCCTACAATGAGCAGTTCTTC	CASSRHGAFPPYNEQFF
TRBD2	TRBV6-5	many	TRBJ2-1	TGTGCCAGCAGCCGAGACAGAACGGGAGGGACTAGCGGAGCTACCCGTGAGCAGTTCTTC	CASSRDRTGGTSGATREQFF
-	TRBV20-1	many	TRBJ2-7	TGCAGTGCTAGTTGGGGGCGTTCCTACGAGCAGTACTTC	CSASWGRSYEQYF
-	TRBV4-2	-	TRBJ1-2	TGTGCCAGCAGCCAAGAGAACAACGGCTATGGCTACACCTTC	CASSQENNGYGYTF
-	TRBV3-1	many	TRBJ2-7	TGTGCCAGCAGCCCGACTTGGGGGCGGGAAGAGCAGTACTTC	CASSPTWGREEQYF
TRBD1	TRBV6-6	many	TRBJ1-5	TGTGCCAGCAGTCCAGGGACAGGATCAAATCAGCCCCAGCATTTT	CASSPGTGSNQPQHF
-	TRBV28	few	TRBJ2-7	TGTGCCAGCAGTTCCCCCGGGCTCTACGAGCAGTACTTC	CASSSPGLYEQYF
-	TRBV6-6	-	TRBJ1-5	TGTGCCAGCAGTTACTCGGCTCAAAATAGCAATCAGCCCCAGCATTTT	CASSYSAQNSNQPQHF
-	TRBV5-1	few	TRBJ2-5	TGCGCCAGCAGCCCGGGCTGGGACTGGGCTCAAGAGACCCAGTACTTC	CASSPGWDWAQETQYF
TRBD1	TRBV6-6	many	TRBJ1-1	TGTGCCAGCAGTTACCGGACAGGGGCCAACCCGCTAACTCAGAACACTGAAGCTTTCTTT	CASSYRTGANPLTQNTEAFF
-	TRBV12-3/TRBV12-4	many	TRBJ2-2	TGTGCCAGCAGTTTAAGGGGGATCGGTCCCGGGGAGCTGTTTTTT	CASSLRGIGPGELFF
-	TRBV3-1	many	TRBJ2-1	TGTGCCAGCAGCCGGGGGGGGGCCGGAAATGAGCAGTTCTTC	CASSRGGAGNEQFF
-	TRBV3-1	few	TRBJ2-1	TGTGCCAGCAGCCAAGATCTGAGCGCGTCCTACAATGAGCAGTTCTTC	CASSQDLSASYNEQFF
-	TRBV19	many	TRBJ2-3	TGTGCCAGTAGTATTCTCCCCAGGGGCACAGATACGCAGTATTTT	CASSILPRGTDTQYF
-	TRBV4-3	many	TRBJ2-7	TGCGCCAGCAGCCAAGTTTCAGGGAACTCCTACGAGCAGTACTTC	CASSQVSGNSYEQYF
-	TRBV7-3	many	TRBJ2-1	TGTGCCAGCAGCTTAAGGCGAGATGAGCAGTTCTTC	CASSLRRDEQFF
-	TRBV20-1	many	TRBJ2-3	TGCAGTGCTAGAGCCACAAGGGGGGGCCAGCCAGATACGCAGTATTTT	CSARATRGGQPDTQYF
-	TRBV2	-	TRBJ1-1	TGTGCCAGCAGTGAAGCGCGTGGGGGGCTCAGGACTGAAGCTTTCTTT	CASSEARGGLRTEAFF
-	TRBV7-9	-	TRBJ1-1	TGTGCCAGCAGCTTAGCCGGGAGTTATACTGAAGCTTTCTTT	CASSLAGSYTEAFF
-	TRBV20-1	few	TRBJ1-1	TGCAGTGCTCGGACATCGAACACTGAAGCTTTCTTT	CSARTSNTEAFF
TRBD1	TRBV3-1	many	TRBJ2-1	TGTGCCAGCAGCCCCGGGGTAGGGGGCAACAATGAGCAGTTCTTC	CASSPGVGGNNEQFF
-	TRBV7-3	many	TRBJ2-2	TGTGCCAGCAGCCTTACGTCTCTCACCGGGGAGCTGTTTTTT	CASSLTSLTGELFF